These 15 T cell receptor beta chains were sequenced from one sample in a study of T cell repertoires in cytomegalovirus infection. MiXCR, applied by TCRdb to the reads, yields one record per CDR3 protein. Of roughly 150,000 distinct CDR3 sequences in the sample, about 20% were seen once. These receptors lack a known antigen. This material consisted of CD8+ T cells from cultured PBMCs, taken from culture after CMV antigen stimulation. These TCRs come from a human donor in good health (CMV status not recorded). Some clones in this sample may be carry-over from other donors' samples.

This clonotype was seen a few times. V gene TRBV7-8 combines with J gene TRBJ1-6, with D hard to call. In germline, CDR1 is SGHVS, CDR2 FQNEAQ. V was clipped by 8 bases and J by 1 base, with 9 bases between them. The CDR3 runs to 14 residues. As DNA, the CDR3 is TGTGCCAGCCTGGGAGAATCCTATAATTCACCCCTCCACTTT. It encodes CASLGESYNSPLHF.

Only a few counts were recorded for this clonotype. The CDR3 loop is CASSLEGQGLTDTQYF. CDR3 coding DNA: TGTGCCAGCAGCTTAGAGGGACAGGGACTCACAGATACGCAGTATTTT. The gene calls are TRBV7-2 and TRBJ2-3; 9 bases match TRBD1. CDR3 length equals 16 residues. Germline assignment: CDR1 SGHTA and CDR2 FQGNSA. Trimming cost V 1 base and J 2 bases; bases outside gene matches: 4.

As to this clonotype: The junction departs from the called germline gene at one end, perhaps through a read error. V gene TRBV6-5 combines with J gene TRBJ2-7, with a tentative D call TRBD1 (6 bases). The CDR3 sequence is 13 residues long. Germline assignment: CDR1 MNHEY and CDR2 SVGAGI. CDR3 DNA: TGTGCCAGCAATTACGGACAGTTTTCGGAGCAGTACTTC. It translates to CASNYGQFSEQYF.

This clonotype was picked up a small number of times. CDR3 DNA: TGTGCCAGCAGCTTAGTCGCTAGCGGGGGACCTAGCAAAAACATTCAGTACTTC. It specifies CASSLVASGGPSKNIQYF. The V gene is TRBV7-9, the J gene TRBJ2-4, with 10 bases aligning to TRBD2. The CDR3 extends over 18 amino acids. V gave up 1 base and J gave up 3 bases; unmatched junction bases: 9. The germline gives CDR1 SEHNR, CDR2 FQNEAQ (reference sequence).

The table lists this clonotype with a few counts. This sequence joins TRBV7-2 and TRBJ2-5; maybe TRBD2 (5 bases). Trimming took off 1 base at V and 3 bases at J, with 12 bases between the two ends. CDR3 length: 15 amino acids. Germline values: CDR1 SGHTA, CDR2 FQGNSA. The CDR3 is CASSLDGVTEETQYF. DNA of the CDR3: TGTGCCAGCAGCTTAGACGGGGTTACGGAAGAGACCCAGTACTTC.

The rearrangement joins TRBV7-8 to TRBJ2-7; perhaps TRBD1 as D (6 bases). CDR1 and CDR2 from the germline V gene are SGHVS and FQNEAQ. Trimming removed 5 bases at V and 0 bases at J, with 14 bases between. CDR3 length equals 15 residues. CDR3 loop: CASSPLQGPSYEQYF. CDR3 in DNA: TGTGCCAGCAGCCCCCTCCAGGGGCCCTCCTACGAGCAGTACTTC.

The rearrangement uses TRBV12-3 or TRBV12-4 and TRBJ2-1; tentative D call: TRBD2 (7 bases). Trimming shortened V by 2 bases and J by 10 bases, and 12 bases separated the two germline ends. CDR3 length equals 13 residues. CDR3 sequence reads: CASSLRGAQEQFF. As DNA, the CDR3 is TGTGCCAGCAGTTTACGGGGGGCACAAGAGCAGTTCTTC.

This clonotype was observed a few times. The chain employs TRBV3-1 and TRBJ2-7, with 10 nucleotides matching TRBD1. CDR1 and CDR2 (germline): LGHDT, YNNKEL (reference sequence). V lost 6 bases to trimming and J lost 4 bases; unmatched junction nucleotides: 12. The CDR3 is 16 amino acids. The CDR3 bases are TGTGCCAGCAGTCATTCCCGGGACAGGGGTATATACGAGCAGTACTTC. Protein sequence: CASSHSRDRGIYEQYF.

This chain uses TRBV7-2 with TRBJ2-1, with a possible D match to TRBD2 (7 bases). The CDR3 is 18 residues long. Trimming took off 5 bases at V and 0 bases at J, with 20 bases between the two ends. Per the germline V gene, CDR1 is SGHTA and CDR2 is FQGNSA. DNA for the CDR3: TGTGCCAGCAGCGAAGGGAGGGGGGGGGGACCCTCCTACAATGAGCAGTTCTTC. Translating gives CASSEGRGGGPSYNEQFF. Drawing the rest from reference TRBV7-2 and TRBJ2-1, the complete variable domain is GAGVSQSPSNKVTEKGKDVELRCDPISGHTALYWYRQSLGQGLEFLIYFQGNSAPDKSGLPSDRFSAERTGGSVSTLTIQRTQQEDSAVYLCASSEGRGGGPSYNEQFFGPGTRLTVL.

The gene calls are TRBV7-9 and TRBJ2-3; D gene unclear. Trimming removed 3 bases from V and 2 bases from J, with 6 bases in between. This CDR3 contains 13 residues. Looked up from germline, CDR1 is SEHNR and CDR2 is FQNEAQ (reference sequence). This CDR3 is CASSFPHTDTQYF. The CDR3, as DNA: TGTGCCAGCAGCTTCCCCCACACAGATACGCAGTATTTT.

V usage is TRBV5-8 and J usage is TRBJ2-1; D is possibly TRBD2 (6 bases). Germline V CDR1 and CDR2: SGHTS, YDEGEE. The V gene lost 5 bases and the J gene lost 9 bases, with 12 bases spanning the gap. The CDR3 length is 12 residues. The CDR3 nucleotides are TGTGCCAGCAGACCTCCTAGCGTTGAGCAGTTCTTC. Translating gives CASRPPSVEQFF.

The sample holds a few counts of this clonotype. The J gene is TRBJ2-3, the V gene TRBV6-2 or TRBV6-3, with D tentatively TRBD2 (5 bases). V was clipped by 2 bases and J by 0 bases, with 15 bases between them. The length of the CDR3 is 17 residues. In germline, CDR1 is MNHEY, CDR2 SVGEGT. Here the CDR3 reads CASSYARGRDSTDTQYF. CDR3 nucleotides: TGTGCCAGCAGTTACGCACGAGGACGGGATAGCACAGATACGCAGTATTTT.

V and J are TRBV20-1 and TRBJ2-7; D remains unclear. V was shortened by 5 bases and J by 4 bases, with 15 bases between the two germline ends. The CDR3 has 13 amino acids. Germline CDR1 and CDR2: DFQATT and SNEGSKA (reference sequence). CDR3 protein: CSAATDTPYEQYF. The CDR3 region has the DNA TGCAGTGCTGCTACTGACACCCCGTACGAGCAGTACTTC.

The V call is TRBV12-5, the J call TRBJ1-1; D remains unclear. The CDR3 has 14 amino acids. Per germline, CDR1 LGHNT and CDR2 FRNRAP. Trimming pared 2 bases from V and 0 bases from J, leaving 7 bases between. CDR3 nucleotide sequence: TGTGCTAGTGGTTTGCTAGCCGTGAACACTGAAGCTTTCTTT. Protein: CASGLLAVNTEAFF. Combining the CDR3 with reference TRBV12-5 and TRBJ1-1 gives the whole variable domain DARVTQTPRHKVTEMGQEVTMRCQPILGHNTVFWYRQTMMQGLELLAYFRNRAPLDDSGMPKDRFSAEMPDATLATLKIQPSEPRDSAVYFCASGLLAVNTEAFFGQGTRLTVV.

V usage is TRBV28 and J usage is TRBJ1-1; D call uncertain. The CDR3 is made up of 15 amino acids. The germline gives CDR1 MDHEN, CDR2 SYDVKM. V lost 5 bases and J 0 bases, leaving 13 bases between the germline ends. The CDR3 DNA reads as TGTGCCAGCAGTCTCAGTCGGATCATGAACACTGAAGCTTTCTTT. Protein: CASSLSRIMNTEAFF.